This T cell receptor beta chain was recorded in a study of T cell changes during pregnancy in multiple sclerosis. V was pared by 6 bases and J by 10 bases, with 7 bases of the junction left unmatched. The CDR3 length is 13 residues. Germline V gene sequence: CDR1 MNHNY, CDR2 SVGAGI (reference sequence). Profiling relied on immunoSEQ multiplex PCR, and the TCRdb table lists in-frame clones only, not all of them. Here the sample spans 40,000 to 60,000 clones, about nine tenths being singletons. The clonotype was recovered from a female donor in good health, enrolled as a control in a pregnancy study. This material consisted of peripheral blood, taken in the first trimester of pregnancy. The chain employs TRBV6-6 and TRBJ1-5, with 9 bases that match TRBD1. CDR3 sequence: CASRGRDREPQHF. The CDR3 nucleotides are TGTGCCAGCAGGGGCCGGGACAGGGAACCCCAGCATTTT.